Reported below is one T cell receptor (beta chain). J was trimmed by 9 bases and V by 4 bases; bases with no gene match: 10. Germline CDR1 and CDR2: MNHEY and SVGAGI. The CDR3 totals 14 residues. Profiled with immunoSEQ multiplex PCR; TCRdb holds only in-frame clones, not every one. The data contain 380,000 or so clones, roughly 86% of them singletons. The data stem from a study of blood T cell repertoires in COVID-19. What was sequenced was PBMCs or T cells enriched from blood (not recorded which). The TCR was taken from a man aged 30-40 years who had recovered from COVID-19. The genes are TRBV6-5 and TRBJ2-7, with 9 bases fitting TRBD1. This CDR3 is CASSSTLPGQGQYF. CDR3 nucleotide sequence: TGTGCCAGCAGTTCCACACTACCGGGACAGGGGCAGTACTTC.